Presented here are 7 T cell receptor beta chains from one specimen sequenced in a study of T cell changes during pregnancy in multiple sclerosis. Measured with immunoSEQ multiplex PCR; TCRdb has only the in-frame clones, and not every one. The sample includes some 80,000 clones, about 94% seen only once; the top ten take approximately 2.4%. The starting material was peripheral blood, obtained in the third trimester of pregnancy. These receptors came from a female donor with multiple sclerosis, enrolled in a pregnancy study.

The V call is TRBV2, the J call TRBJ2-7; 9 positions agree with TRBD1. J was trimmed by 7 bases and V by 7 bases; bases with no gene match: 8. CDR1 is SNHLY and CDR2 is FYNNEI in the germline V gene. The CDR3 has 13 amino acids. As DNA, the CDR3 is TGTGCCAGCAACGCGGGACAGGGTCGAGAGCAGTACTTC. This translates into CASNAGQGREQYF.

V is TRBV2 and J is TRBJ2-5; the match to TRBD2 covers 12 bases. Per germline, CDR1 SNHLY and CDR2 FYNNEI. The CDR3 has 16 amino acids. Trimming took 6 bases from V and 0 from J; bases not matched to a gene: 5. The CDR3 is CASSETSGGDQETQYF. The DNA of the CDR3 is TGTGCCAGCAGCGAGACTAGCGGGGGCGACCAAGAGACCCAGTACTTC.

This chain uses TRBV11-3 with TRBJ2-1; a weak D match, TRBD1 (5 bases). The CDR3 has 13 residues. Germline loops: CDR1 SGHNT, CDR2 YENEEA. V was trimmed by 5 bases and J by 6 bases, leaving 11 bases between them. CDR3 amino acids: CASSAYRSNEQFF. In DNA form, the CDR3 reads TGTGCCAGCAGCGCTTACAGGAGCAATGAGCAGTTCTTC.

The chain combines TRBV7-8 with TRBJ2-5; 9 bases match TRBD1. Germline V lookup: CDR1 SGHVS, CDR2 FQNEAQ. Trimming took 5 bases from V and 2 from J; bases not matched to a gene: 3. CDR3 length: 14 amino acids. The CDR3 sequence: CASSPGQGQETQYF. The CDR3 nucleotides are TGTGCCAGCAGCCCCGGACAGGGGCAAGAGACCCAGTACTTC.

The gene calls are TRBV30 and TRBJ1-2; D is unclear. The length of the CDR3 is 11 residues. Germline V CDR1 and CDR2: GTSNPN, SVGIG (reference sequence). Trimming took 4 bases from V and 8 from J, leaving 11 bases between them. For the CDR3, the DNA is TGTGCCTGGACGTCAGGCAGCGGCTACACCTTC. It specifies CAWTSGSGYTF.

J is TRBJ2-2 and V is TRBV10-2; weak D call: TRBD1 (6 bases). Looked up from germline, CDR1 is WSHSY and CDR2 is SAAADI. Trimming cost V 7 bases and J 6 bases, with 18 bases left between them. The CDR3 runs to 15 residues. The CDR3 DNA is TGCGCCAGCACTCTACCGTTAACAGGGCCCGGGGAGCTGTTTTTT. Its translation: CASTLPLTGPGELFF.

This clone was seen only once. This chain's CDR3 is CSVEGTGGNVDTQYF. CDR3 nucleotides: TGCAGCGTTGAGGGGACAGGGGGCAATGTGGATACGCAGTATTTT. The chain couples TRBV29-1 to TRBJ2-3; 12 nucleotides match TRBD1. The V gene's germline CDR1 is SQVTM and CDR2 ANQGSEA. V was clipped by 3 bases and J by 6 bases; unmatched bases: 7. There are 15 residues in the CDR3.